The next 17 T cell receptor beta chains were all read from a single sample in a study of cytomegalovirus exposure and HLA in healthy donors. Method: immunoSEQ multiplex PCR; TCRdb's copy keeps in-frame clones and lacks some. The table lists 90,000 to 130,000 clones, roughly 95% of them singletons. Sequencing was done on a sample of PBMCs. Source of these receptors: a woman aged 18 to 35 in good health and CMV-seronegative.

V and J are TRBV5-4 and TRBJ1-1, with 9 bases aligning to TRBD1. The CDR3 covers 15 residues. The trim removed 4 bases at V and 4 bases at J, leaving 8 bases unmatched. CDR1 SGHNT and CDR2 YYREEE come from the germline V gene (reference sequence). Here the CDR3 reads CASSLDRGSFTEAFF. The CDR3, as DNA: TGTGCCAGCAGCCTGGACAGGGGCTCTTTCACTGAAGCTTTCTTT.

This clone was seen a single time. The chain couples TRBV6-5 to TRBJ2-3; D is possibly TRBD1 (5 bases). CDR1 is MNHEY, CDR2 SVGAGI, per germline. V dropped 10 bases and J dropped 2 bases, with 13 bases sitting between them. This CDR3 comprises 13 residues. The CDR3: CATQTTDTDTQYF. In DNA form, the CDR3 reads TGTGCCACACAAACGACAGACACAGATACGCAGTATTTT.

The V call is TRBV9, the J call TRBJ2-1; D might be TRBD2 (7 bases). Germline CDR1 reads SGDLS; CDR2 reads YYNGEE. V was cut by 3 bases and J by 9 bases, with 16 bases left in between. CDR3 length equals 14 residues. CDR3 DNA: TGTGCCAGCAGCGCTTGGGGGGGCCAAAGTGAGCAGTTCTTC. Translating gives CASSAWGGQSEQFF.

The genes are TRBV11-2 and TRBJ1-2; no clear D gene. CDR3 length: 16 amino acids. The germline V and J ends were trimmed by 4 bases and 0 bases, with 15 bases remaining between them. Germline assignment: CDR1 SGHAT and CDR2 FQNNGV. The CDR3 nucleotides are TGTGCCAGCAGCTCCTACGGAACAGCCACTAACTATGGCTACACCTTC. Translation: CASSSYGTATNYGYTF.

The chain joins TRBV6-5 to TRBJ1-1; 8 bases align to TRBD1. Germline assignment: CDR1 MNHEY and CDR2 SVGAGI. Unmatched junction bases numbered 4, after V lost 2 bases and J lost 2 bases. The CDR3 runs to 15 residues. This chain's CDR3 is CASSYDRGSNTEAFF. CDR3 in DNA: TGTGCCAGCAGTTACGACAGGGGATCTAACACTGAAGCTTTCTTT.

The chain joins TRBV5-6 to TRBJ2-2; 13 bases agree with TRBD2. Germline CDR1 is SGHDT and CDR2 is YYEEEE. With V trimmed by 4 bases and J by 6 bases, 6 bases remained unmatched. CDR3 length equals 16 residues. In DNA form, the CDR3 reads TGTGCCAGCAGCCGACTAGCGGGGGGATGGGCCGGGGAGCTGTTTTTT. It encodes CASSRLAGGWAGELFF.

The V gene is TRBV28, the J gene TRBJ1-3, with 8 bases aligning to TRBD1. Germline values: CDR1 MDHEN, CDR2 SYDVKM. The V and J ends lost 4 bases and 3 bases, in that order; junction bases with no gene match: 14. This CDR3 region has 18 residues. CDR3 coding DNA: TGTGCCAGCAGTTCCGCTAGAGCCCGGGACAGGCGTGGAAACACCATATATTTT. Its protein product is CASSSARARDRRGNTIYF.

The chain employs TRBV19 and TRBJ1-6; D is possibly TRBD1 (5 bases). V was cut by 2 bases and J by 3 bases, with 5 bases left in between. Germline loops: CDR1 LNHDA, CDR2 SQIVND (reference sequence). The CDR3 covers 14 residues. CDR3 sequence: CASSIQGYNSPLHF. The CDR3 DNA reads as TGTGCCAGTAGTATACAGGGCTATAATTCACCCCTCCACTTT. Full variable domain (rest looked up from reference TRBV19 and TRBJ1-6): DGGITQSPKYLFRKEGQNVTLSCEQNLNHDAMYWYRQDPGQGLRLIYYSQIVNDFQKGDIAEGYSVSREKKESFPLTVTSAQKNPTAFYLCASSIQGYNSPLHFGNGTRLTVT.

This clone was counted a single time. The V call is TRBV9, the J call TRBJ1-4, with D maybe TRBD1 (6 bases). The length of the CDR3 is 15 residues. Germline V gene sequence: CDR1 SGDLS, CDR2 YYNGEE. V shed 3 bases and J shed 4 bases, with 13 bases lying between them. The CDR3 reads CASSGKGGFNEKLFF. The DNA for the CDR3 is TGTGCCAGCAGCGGCAAAGGGGGTTTTAATGAAAAACTGTTTTTT.

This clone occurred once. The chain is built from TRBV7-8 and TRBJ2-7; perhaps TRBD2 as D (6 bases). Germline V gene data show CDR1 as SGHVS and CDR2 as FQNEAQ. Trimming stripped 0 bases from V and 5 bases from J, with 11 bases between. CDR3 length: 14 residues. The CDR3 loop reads CASSLAGTRNEQYF. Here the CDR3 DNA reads TGTGCCAGCAGCTTAGCGGGGACTCGAAACGAGCAGTACTTC.

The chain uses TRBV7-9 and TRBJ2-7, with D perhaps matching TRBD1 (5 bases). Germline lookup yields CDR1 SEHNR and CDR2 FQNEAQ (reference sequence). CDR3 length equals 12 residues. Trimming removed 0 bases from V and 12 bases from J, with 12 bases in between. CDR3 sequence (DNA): TGTGCCAGCAGCTTAGCGGGGCAGCACAGGTACTTC. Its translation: CASSLAGQHRYF.

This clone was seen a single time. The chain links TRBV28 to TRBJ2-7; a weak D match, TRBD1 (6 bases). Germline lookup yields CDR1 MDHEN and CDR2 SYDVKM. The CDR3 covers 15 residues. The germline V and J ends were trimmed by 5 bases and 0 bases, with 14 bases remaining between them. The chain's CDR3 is CASSQLQGSSYEQYF. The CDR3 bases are TGTGCCAGCAGTCAACTACAGGGTAGCTCCTACGAGCAGTACTTC.

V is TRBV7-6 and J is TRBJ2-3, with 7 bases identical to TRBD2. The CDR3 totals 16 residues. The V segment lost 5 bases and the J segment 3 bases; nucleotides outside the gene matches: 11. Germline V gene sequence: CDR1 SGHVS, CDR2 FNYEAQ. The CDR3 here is CASSPISGRGTDTQYF. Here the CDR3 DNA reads TGTGCCAGCAGCCCCATTAGCGGGCGGGGAACAGATACGCAGTATTTT.

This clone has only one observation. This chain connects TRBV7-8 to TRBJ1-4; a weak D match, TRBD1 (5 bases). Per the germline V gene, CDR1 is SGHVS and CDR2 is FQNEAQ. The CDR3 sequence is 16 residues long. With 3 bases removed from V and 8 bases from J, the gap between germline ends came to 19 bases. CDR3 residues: CASSFKGFGGKEKLFF. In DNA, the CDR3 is TGTGCCAGCAGCTTCAAAGGGTTCGGGGGGAAGGAAAAACTGTTTTTT.

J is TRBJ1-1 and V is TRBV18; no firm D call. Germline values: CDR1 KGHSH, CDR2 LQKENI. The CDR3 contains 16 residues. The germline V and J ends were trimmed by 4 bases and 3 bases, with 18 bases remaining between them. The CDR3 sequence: CASSRNEVPWDTEAFF. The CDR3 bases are TGTGCCAGCTCACGGAATGAGGTTCCATGGGACACTGAAGCTTTCTTT.

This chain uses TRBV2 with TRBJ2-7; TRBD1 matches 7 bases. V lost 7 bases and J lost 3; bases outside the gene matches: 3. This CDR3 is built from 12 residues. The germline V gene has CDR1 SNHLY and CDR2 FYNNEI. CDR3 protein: CASTGQVYEQYF. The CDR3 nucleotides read TGTGCCAGCACTGGACAGGTCTACGAGCAGTACTTC.

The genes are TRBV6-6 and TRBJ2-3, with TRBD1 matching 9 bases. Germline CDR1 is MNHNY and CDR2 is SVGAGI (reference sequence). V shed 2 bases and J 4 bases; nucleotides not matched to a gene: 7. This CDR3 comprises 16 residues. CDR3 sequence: CASSYPGQGNSDTQYF. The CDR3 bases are TGTGCCAGCAGTTACCCCGGACAGGGGAATTCAGATACGCAGTATTTT.